The 26 T cell receptor beta chains given below trace back to one sample, sequenced in a study of T cell clones after liver transplantation. The protocol was immunoSEQ multiplex PCR, while the TCRdb copy is restricted to in-frame clones and leaves out a portion. The sample contains roughly 12,000 clones, just under 75% of which appear only once. Sequencing was performed on CD8+ T cells from blood, taken at the 22-month timepoint. These receptor sequences come from a human patient who received a liver transplant. A share of the T cells may be of graft donor origin.

The chain uses TRBV7-2 and TRBJ1-1; a weak D match, TRBD1 (6 bases). This CDR3 has 15 amino acids. V shed 1 base and J shed 5 bases, with 14 bases lying between them. In germline, CDR1 is SGHTA, CDR2 FQGNSA. The CDR3 region has the DNA TGTGCCAGCAGCTTAGGTCGGGGGGCAAGGACTGAAGCTTTCTTT. Translation gives CASSLGRGARTEAFF. The whole variable domain, remainder taken from reference TRBV7-2 and TRBJ1-1, is GAGVSQSPSNKVTEKGKDVELRCDPISGHTALYWYRQSLGQGLEFLIYFQGNSAPDKSGLPSDRFSAERTGGSVSTLTIQRTQQEDSAVYLCASSLGRGARTEAFFGQGTRLTVV.

This clone showed up just a few times. The chain is built from TRBV19 and TRBJ2-7, with a possible D match to TRBD1 (5 bases). This CDR3 contains 14 residues. The germline CDR1 and CDR2 sequences are LNHDA and SQIVND (reference sequence). V was trimmed by 2 bases and J by 5 bases, leaving 13 bases between them. This chain's CDR3 is CASSIQGFENEQYF. The CDR3 region has the DNA TGTGCCAGTAGTATACAGGGTTTTGAAAACGAGCAGTACTTC.

The rearrangement joins TRBV5-1 to TRBJ1-5; 7 nucleotides align to TRBD1. CDR1 is SGHRS and CDR2 is YFSETQ in the germline V gene. Trimming cost V 4 bases and J 6 bases; bases outside gene matches: 10. This CDR3 has 15 residues. The CDR3 sequence: CASSQDVGQFQPQHF. The CDR3, as DNA: TGCGCCAGCAGCCAGGACGTGGGACAGTTTCAGCCCCAGCATTTT.

V is TRBV5-6 and J is TRBJ2-7; no clear D gene. Trimming took 2 bases from V and 7 from J, leaving 13 bases between them. The CDR3 covers 13 residues. Germline V gene lookup returns CDR1 SGHDT and CDR2 YYEEEE. CDR3 bases: TGTGCCAGCAGCTTTTTGGGTTCCGTGGAGCAGTACTTC. This encodes CASSFLGSVEQYF.

The chain joins TRBV5-6 to TRBJ1-6; D unclear. Germline V lookup: CDR1 SGHDT, CDR2 YYEEEE. The ends were cut back, 0 bases at V and 3 bases at J, with 10 bases in the middle. The CDR3 covers 16 residues. CDR3 nucleotide sequence: TGTGCCAGCAGCTTGGCGGGCGTACTCTATAATTCACCCCTCCACTTT. Its translation is CASSLAGVLYNSPLHF.

CDR3 nucleotides: TGTGCCAGTAGTATAACCCGCGGGGGCTACAATGAGCAGTTCTTC. Translating it yields CASSITRGGYNEQFF. The chain recombines TRBV19 with TRBJ2-1; 7 nucleotides match TRBD2. The CDR3 consists of 15 residues. CDR1 is LNHDA and CDR2 is SQIVND in the germline V gene (reference sequence). The J segment lost 3 bases and the V segment lost 2 bases, leaving 4 bases of the junction unmatched.

This chain connects TRBV14 to TRBJ1-4; D remains unclear. The CDR3 is 15 residues long. V was trimmed by 1 base and J by 2 bases, leaving 8 bases between them. Germline values: CDR1 SGHDN, CDR2 FVKESK. CDR3 amino acids: CASSQAKTTNEKLFF. CDR3 DNA: TGTGCCAGCAGCCAAGCAAAAACGACTAATGAAAAACTGTTTTTT.

This clone is classed as large. The chain links TRBV4-3 to TRBJ1-6; D unresolved. Trimming left V 0 bases short and J 8 bases short, with 14 bases between. The length of the CDR3 is 16 residues. Germline loops: CDR1 LGHNA, CDR2 YSLEER. Here the CDR3 reads CASSQEMGRVDSPLHF. The CDR3, as DNA: TGCGCCAGCAGCCAAGAAATGGGGAGGGTCGATTCACCCCTCCACTTT.

Comment on this clone: The junction departs from the called germline gene at one end, perhaps through a read error. J is TRBJ2-7 and V is TRBV7-2; 7 nucleotides align to TRBD2. The CDR3 extends over 16 amino acids. Germline CDR1 and CDR2: SGHTA and FQGNSA. CDR3 sequence: CASSLIAGVNLYVQYF. The CDR3 nucleotides read TGTGCCAGCAGCTTAATCGCGGGAGTGAACCTTTACGTGCAGTACTTC.

The chain recombines TRBV27 with TRBJ2-7, with TRBD2 as a possible D gene (6 bases). V was shortened by 6 bases and J by 3 bases, with 6 bases between the two germline ends. Germline V CDR1 and CDR2: MNHEY, SMNVEV (reference sequence). CDR3 length equals 11 residues. The CDR3: CASRTSYEQYF. In nucleotides, the CDR3 is TGTGCCAGCAGGACTAGCTACGAGCAGTACTTC.

V gene TRBV27 combines with J gene TRBJ2-7, with 8 nucleotides matching TRBD1. Germline CDR1 reads MNHEY; CDR2 reads SMNVEV (reference sequence). V shed 4 bases, J shed 7 bases, and the junction held 3 bases outside the gene matches. The CDR3 has 12 residues. CDR3 amino acids: CASSSTGGEQYF. The CDR3 DNA sequence: TGTGCCAGCAGTTCTACAGGGGGGGAGCAGTACTTC.

V and J are TRBV4-3 and TRBJ1-5; D gene ambiguous. V was trimmed by 2 bases and J by 4 bases, leaving 6 bases between them. The CDR3 length is 13 residues. The V gene's germline CDR1 is LGHNA and CDR2 YSLEER. The CDR3 DNA reads as TGCGCCAGCAGCCAACACAGAAATCAGCCCCAGCATTTT. Residues: CASSQHRNQPQHF.

The rearrangement links TRBV11-1 to TRBJ2-7, with TRBD1 matching over 7 bases. In germline, CDR1 is SGHAT, CDR2 FQDESV (reference sequence). The CDR3 has 15 residues. Germline trimming cut 5 bases from V and 2 bases from J; bases unmatched to any gene: 9. The CDR3 is CASSQWTQGAYEQYF. CDR3 sequence (DNA): TGTGCCAGCAGCCAATGGACCCAGGGGGCCTACGAGCAGTACTTC.

J is TRBJ2-7 and V is TRBV27, with D perhaps given as TRBD1 or TRBD2 (5 bases each). V shed 2 bases and J shed 4 bases, with 9 bases lying between them. The CDR3 has 13 residues. Germline loops: CDR1 MNHEY, CDR2 SMNVEV (reference sequence). In nucleotides, the CDR3 is TGTGCCAGCAGTTTAACTGGGGGTTACGAGCAGTACTTC. This encodes CASSLTGGYEQYF.

This clone has a handful of counts. V is TRBV5-5 and J is TRBJ2-1; unclear D gene. The V gene lost 4 bases and the J gene lost 7 bases, with 30 bases spanning the gap. This CDR3 is 19 amino acids long. Germline values: CDR1 SGHKS, CDR2 YYEKEE (reference sequence). This CDR3 is CASSHRTPTDTLMRNEQFF. In DNA, the CDR3 is TGTGCCAGCAGCCATAGAACTCCAACAGACACGCTGATGAGGAATGAGCAGTTCTTC.

The rearrangement uses TRBV4-3 and TRBJ1-1; D perhaps matches TRBD1 (5 bases). V shed 4 bases and J shed 2 bases, with 8 bases lying between them. Per germline, CDR1 LGHNA and CDR2 YSLEER. The length of the CDR3 is 13 residues. In DNA form, the CDR3 reads TGCGCCAGCAGCCTCGGGGCCAACACTGAAGCTTTCTTT. This encodes CASSLGANTEAFF.

In this sample, this clone turned up many times. V gene TRBV27 combines with J gene TRBJ1-6; D is unresolved. The germline V and J ends were trimmed by 3 bases and 10 bases, with 10 bases remaining between them. Looked up from germline, CDR1 is MNHEY and CDR2 is SMNVEV (reference sequence). There are 13 residues in the CDR3. Written as DNA, the CDR3 is TGTGCCAGCAGTTTTGCAGAAACCTCACCCCTCCACTTT. Translating gives CASSFAETSPLHF.

The chain is built from TRBV28 and TRBJ1-3, with no clear D. The CDR3 loop spans 14 amino acids. V was cut by 3 bases and J by 0 bases, with 6 bases left in between. Germline values: CDR1 MDHEN, CDR2 SYDVKM. CDR3 DNA sequence: TGTGCCAGCAGTTTGTATGACTCTGGAAACACCATATATTTT. Protein: CASSLYDSGNTIYF.

V and J are TRBV6-5 and TRBJ1-1, with 7 bases matching TRBD1. The length of the CDR3 is 15 residues. Trimming took 0 bases from V and 7 from J; bases not matched to a gene: 8. Germline lookup yields CDR1 MNHEY and CDR2 SVGAGI. CDR3 residues: CASSYSAQGELEAFF. CDR3 sequence (DNA): TGTGCCAGCAGTTACTCGGCTCAGGGGGAACTTGAAGCTTTCTTT.

The chain is built from TRBV11-3 and TRBJ2-2; no firm D call. V gave up 3 bases and J gave up 1 base, with 9 bases separating them. The germline CDR1 and CDR2 sequences are SGHNT and YENEEA. This CDR3 has 15 amino acids. This chain's CDR3 is CASSLGTRNTGELFF. The CDR3 coding sequence is TGTGCCAGCAGCTTGGGTACAAGGAACACCGGGGAGCTGTTTTTT.

This clone was seen a few times. This chain connects TRBV19 to TRBJ2-1, with 11 positions matching TRBD2. CDR3 length: 16 residues. Unmatched junction bases numbered 5, after V lost 2 bases and J lost 5 bases. The germline CDR1 and CDR2 sequences are LNHDA and SQIVND (reference sequence). In DNA form, the CDR3 reads TGTGCCAGTAGTATATCGGATAGCGGGGGGGACAATGAGCAGTTCTTC. Amino acids: CASSISDSGGDNEQFF. Full variable domain (remainder filled in from reference TRBV19 and TRBJ2-1): DGGITQSPKYLFRKEGQNVTLSCEQNLNHDAMYWYRQDPGQGLRLIYYSQIVNDFQKGDIAEGYSVSREKKESFPLTVTSAQKNPTAFYLCASSISDSGGDNEQFFGPGTRLTVL.

The chain joins TRBV21-1 to TRBJ2-2; TRBD2 is taken as the D call from the table, unchecked against the DNA. TRBV21-1 is a documented pseudogene. The CDR3 is 14 amino acids. The CDR3 sequence: CARSGGGARGELFF. The CDR3 coding sequence is TGTGCCCGGTCAGGCGGGGGAGCAAGGGGGGAGCTGTTTTTT.

The CDR3 is CASSAGTGYYEQYF. The CDR3 nucleotides read TGTGCCAGTAGTGCCGGGACAGGGTACTACGAGCAGTACTTC. The chain joins TRBV19 to TRBJ2-7; 9 bases are shared with TRBD1. V shed 5 bases and J 3 bases; nucleotides not matched to a gene: 5. Germline lookup yields CDR1 LNHDA and CDR2 SQIVND (reference sequence). CDR3 size: 14 residues.

This clone occurred once. The chain has TRBV4-2 and TRBJ2-5, with TRBD1 matching 9 bases. The CDR3 spans 15 residues. CDR1 and CDR2 from the germline V gene are LGHNA and YNFKEQ. V shed 5 bases, J shed 5 bases, and the junction held 9 bases outside the gene matches. The DNA for the CDR3 is TGTGCCAGCAGCACTACTACAGGGGGCTTGGAGACCCAGTACTTC. It translates to CASSTTTGGLETQYF.

The chain recombines TRBV7-2 with TRBJ2-7; possible D gene TRBD1, 7 bases. Germline lookup yields CDR1 SGHTA and CDR2 FQGNSA. V shed 2 bases and J shed 4 bases, with 15 bases lying between them. This CDR3 spans 15 amino acids. The CDR3 here is CASSLQAEGAYEQYF. DNA for the CDR3: TGTGCCAGCAGCTTACAGGCGGAGGGGGCTTACGAGCAGTACTTC.

V is TRBV9 and J is TRBJ2-3; no definite D call. CDR3 length: 13 amino acids. Germline CDR1 and CDR2: SGDLS and YYNGEE. The germline V and J ends were trimmed by 2 bases and 3 bases, with 7 bases remaining between them. The CDR3 DNA is TGTGCCAGCAGCGTCTCTAGGACAGATACGCAGTATTTT. Its translation is CASSVSRTDTQYF.